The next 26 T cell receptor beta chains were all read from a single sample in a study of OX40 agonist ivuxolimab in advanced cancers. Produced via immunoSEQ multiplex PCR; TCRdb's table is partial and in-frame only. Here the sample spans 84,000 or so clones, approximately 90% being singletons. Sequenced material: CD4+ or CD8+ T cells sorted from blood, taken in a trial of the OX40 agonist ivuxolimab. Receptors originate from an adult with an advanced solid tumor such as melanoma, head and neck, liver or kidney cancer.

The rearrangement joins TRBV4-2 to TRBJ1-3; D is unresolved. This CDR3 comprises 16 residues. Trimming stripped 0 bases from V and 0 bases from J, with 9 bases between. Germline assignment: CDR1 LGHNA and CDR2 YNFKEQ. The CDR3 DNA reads TGTGCCAGCAGCCAAGATGCCTTTGCCTCTGGAAACACCATATATTTT. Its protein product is CASSQDAFASGNTIYF.

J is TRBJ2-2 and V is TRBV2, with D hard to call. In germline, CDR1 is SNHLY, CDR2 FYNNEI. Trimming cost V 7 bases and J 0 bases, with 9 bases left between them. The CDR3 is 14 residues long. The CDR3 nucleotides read TGTGCCAGCAAGTCCCTAGCGAACACCGGGGAGCTGTTTTTT. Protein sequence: CASKSLANTGELFF.

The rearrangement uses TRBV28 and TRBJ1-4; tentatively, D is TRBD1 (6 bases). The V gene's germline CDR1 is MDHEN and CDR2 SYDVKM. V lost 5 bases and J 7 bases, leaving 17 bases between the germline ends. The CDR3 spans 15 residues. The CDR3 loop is CASSHPGEVGEKLFF. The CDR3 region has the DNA TGTGCCAGCAGTCACCCAGGGGAAGTTGGTGAAAAACTGTTTTTT.

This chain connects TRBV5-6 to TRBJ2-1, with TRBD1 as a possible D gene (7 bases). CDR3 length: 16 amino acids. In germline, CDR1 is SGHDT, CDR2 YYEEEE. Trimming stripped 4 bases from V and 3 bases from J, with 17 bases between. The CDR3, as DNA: TGTGCCAGCAGCCTCCGGCGGGACAGCATCTACAATGAGCAGTTCTTC. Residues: CASSLRRDSIYNEQFF.

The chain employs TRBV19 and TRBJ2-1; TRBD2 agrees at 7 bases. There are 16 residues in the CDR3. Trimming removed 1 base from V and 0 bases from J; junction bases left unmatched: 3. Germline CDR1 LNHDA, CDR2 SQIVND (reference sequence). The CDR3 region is CASSIVGGSSYNEQFF. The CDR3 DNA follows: TGTGCCAGTAGTATAGTAGGCGGGAGCTCCTACAATGAGCAGTTCTTC.

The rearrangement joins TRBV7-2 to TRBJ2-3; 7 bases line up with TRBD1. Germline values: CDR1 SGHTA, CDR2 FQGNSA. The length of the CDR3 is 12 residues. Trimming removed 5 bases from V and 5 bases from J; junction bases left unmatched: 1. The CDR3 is CASSQGVDTQYF. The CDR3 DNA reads TGTGCCAGCAGCCAGGGGGTAGATACGCAGTATTTT.

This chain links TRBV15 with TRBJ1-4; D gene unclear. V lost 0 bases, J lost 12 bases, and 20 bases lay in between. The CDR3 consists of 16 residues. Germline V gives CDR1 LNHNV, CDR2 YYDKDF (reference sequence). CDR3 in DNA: TGTGCCACCAGCAGAGATCCGGGGATCCTGGGAGAAGAACTGTTTTTT. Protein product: CATSRDPGILGEELFF.

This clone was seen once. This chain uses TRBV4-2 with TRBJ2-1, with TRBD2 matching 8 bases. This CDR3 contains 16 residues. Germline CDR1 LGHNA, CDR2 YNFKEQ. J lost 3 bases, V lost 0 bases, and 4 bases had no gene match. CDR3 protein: CASSQELADLYNEQFF. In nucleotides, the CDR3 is TGTGCCAGCAGCCAAGAACTAGCGGACCTCTACAATGAGCAGTTCTTC.

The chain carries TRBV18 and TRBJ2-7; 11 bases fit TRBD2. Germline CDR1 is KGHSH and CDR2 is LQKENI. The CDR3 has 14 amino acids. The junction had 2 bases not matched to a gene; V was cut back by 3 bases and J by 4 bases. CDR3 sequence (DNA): TGTGCCAGCTCACCGGGACTAGCGGAATACGAGCAGTACTTC. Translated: CASSPGLAEYEQYF.

The CDR3 bases are TGTGCCAGCAGCTTAGGGACGGTGTCCTACAATGAGCAGTTCTTC. As protein: CASSLGTVSYNEQFF. The chain couples TRBV11-3 to TRBJ2-1; D not certain. Germline values: CDR1 SGHNT, CDR2 YENEEA. The CDR3 is 15 residues long. Deletions cut 1 base from V and 1 base from J, with 8 bases between.

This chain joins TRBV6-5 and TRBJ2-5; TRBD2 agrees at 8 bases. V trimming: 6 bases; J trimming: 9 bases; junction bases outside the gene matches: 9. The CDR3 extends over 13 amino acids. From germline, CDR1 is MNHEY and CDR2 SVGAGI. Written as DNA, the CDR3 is TGTGCCAGCAGAATCACTAGCGGACGCGCCCAGTACTTC. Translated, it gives CASRITSGRAQYF.

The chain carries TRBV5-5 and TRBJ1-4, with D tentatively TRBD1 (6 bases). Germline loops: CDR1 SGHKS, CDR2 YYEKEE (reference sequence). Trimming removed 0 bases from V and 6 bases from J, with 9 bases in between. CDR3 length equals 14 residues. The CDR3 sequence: CASSLGRGDEKLFF. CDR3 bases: TGTGCCAGCAGCTTGGGCAGGGGAGATGAAAAACTGTTTTTT.

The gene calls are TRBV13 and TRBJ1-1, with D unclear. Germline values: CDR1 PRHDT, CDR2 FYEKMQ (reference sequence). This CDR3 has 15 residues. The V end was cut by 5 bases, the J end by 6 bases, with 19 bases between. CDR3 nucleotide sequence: TGTGCCAGCAGCCCATACGGGTCCGGCGGGGCTGAAGCTTTCTTT. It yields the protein CASSPYGSGGAEAFF. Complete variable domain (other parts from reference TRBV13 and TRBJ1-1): AAGVIQSPRHLIKEKRETATLKCYPIPRHDTVYWYQQGPGQDPQFLISFYEKMQSDKGSIPDRFSAQQFSDYHSELNMSSLELGDSALYFCASSPYGSGGAEAFFGQGTRLTVV.

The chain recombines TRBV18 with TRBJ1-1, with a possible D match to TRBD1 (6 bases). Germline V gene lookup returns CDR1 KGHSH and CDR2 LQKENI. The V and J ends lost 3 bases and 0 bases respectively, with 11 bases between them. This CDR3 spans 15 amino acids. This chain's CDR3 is CASSPTGTLNTEAFF. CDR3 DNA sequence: TGTGCCAGCTCACCTACCGGGACACTGAACACTGAAGCTTTCTTT.

CDR3 nucleotides: TGTGCCAGCAGCTTCCGCACCATCTCATTGGGCACTGAAGCTTTCTTT. As protein: CASSFRTISLGTEAFF. The chain links TRBV11-2 to TRBJ1-1; D unclear. The CDR3 has 16 amino acids. V was shortened by 3 bases and J by 4 bases, with 18 bases between the two germline ends. Looked up from germline, CDR1 is SGHAT and CDR2 is FQNNGV.

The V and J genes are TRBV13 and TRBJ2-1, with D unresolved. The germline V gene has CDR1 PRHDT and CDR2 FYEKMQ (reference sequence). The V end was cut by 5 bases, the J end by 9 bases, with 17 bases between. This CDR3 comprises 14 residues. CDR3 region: CASSPPTVMGEQFF. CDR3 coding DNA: TGTGCCAGCAGCCCACCGACGGTGATGGGTGAGCAGTTCTTC. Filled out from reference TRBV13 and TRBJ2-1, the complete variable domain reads AAGVIQSPRHLIKEKRETATLKCYPIPRHDTVYWYQQGPGQDPQFLISFYEKMQSDKGSIPDRFSAQQFSDYHSELNMSSLELGDSALYFCASSPPTVMGEQFFGPGTRLTVL.

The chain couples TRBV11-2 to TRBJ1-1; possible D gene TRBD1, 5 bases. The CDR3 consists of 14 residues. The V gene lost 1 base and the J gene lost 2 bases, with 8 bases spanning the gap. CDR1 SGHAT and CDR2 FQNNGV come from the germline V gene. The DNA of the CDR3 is TGTGCCAGCAGCTTAGCCAGGGCCAACACTGAAGCTTTCTTT. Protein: CASSLARANTEAFF.

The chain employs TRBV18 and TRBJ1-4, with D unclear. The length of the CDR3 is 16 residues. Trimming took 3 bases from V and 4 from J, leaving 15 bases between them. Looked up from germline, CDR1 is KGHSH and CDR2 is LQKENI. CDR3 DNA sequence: TGTGCCAGCTCACCCAATAGAGGAAATGGTAATGAAAAACTGTTTTTT. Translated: CASSPNRGNGNEKLFF. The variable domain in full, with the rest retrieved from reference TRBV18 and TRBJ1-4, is NAGVMQNPRHLVRRRGQEARLRCSPMKGHSHVYWYRQLPEEGLKFMVYLQKENIIDESGMPKERFSAEFPKEGPSILRIQQVVRGDSAAYFCASSPNRGNGNEKLFFGSGTQLSVL.

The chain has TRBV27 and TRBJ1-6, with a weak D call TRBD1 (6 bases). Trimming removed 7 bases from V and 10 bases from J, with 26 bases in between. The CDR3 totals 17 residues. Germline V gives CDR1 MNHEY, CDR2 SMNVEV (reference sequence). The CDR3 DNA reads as TGTGCCAGCACTCTTAGGGGGGAAAGCAGGTCCGGGTCACCCCTCCACTTT. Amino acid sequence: CASTLRGESRSGSPLHF.

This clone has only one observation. The CDR3 region is CASSSGRDTEAFF. In nucleotides, the CDR3 is TGTGCCAGTAGTTCTGGTAGGGACACTGAAGCTTTCTTT. The chain links TRBV19 to TRBJ1-1; no definite D call. The V and J ends lost 5 bases and 3 bases respectively, with 10 bases between them. Germline V CDR1 and CDR2: LNHDA, SQIVND (reference sequence). The CDR3 runs 13 residues.

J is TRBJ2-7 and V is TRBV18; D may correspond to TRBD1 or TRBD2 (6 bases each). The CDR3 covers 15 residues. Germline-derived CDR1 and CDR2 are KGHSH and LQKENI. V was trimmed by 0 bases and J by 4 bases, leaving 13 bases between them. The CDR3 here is CASSPPSQGGYEQYF. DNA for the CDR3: TGTGCCAGCTCACCACCTTCACAGGGAGGATACGAGCAGTACTTC. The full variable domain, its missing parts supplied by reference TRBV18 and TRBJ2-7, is NAGVMQNPRHLVRRRGQEARLRCSPMKGHSHVYWYRQLPEEGLKFMVYLQKENIIDESGMPKERFSAEFPKEGPSILRIQQVVRGDSAAYFCASSPPSQGGYEQYFGPGTRLTVT.

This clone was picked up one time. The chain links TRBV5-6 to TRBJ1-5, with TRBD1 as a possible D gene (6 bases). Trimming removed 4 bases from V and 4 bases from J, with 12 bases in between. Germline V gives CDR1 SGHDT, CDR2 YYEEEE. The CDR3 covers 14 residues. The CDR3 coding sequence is TGTGCCAGCAGCCCCAGGGGACGGAATCAGCCCCAGCATTTT. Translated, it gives CASSPRGRNQPQHF.

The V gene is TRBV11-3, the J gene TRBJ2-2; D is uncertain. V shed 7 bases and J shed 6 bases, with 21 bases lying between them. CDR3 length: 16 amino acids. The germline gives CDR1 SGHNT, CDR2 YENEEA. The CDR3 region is CASKLVVGSEAGELFF. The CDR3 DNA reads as TGTGCCAGCAAGTTAGTGGTTGGCAGTGAGGCCGGGGAGCTGTTTTTT.

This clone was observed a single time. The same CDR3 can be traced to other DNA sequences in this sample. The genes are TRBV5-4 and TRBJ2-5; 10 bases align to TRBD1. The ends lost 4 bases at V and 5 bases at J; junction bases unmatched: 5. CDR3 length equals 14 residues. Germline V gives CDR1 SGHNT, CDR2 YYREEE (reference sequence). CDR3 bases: TGTGCCAGCAGCCGGGACAGGGGACGGGAGACCCAGTACTTC. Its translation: CASSRDRGRETQYF.

In DNA, the CDR3 is TGTGCCAGCTCACAACAGACTGGCACCGGGGAGCTGTTTTTT. This sequence encodes CASSQQTGTGELFF. The rearrangement joins TRBV18 to TRBJ2-2; the D is unclear. This CDR3 spans 14 amino acids. Looked up from germline, CDR1 is KGHSH and CDR2 is LQKENI. Trimming cost V 4 bases and J 4 bases, with 10 bases left between them.

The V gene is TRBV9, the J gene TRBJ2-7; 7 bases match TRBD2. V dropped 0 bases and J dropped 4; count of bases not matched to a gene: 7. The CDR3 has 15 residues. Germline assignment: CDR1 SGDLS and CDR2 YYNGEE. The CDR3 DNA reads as TGTGCCAGCAGCGTAGCTCTGGGGGGGACTTACGAGCAGTACTTC. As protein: CASSVALGGTYEQYF.